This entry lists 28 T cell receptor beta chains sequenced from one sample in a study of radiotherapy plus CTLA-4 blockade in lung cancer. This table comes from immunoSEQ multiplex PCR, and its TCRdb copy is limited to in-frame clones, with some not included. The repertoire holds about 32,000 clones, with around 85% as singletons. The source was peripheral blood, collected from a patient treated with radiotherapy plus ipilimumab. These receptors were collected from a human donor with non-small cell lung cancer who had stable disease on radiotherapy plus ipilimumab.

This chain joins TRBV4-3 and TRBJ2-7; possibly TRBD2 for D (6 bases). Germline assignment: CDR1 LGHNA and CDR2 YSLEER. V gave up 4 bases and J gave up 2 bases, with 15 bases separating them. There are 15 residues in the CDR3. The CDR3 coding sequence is TGCGCCAGCAGCCCCGTGGCCGGGGGAGCCTACGAGCAGTACTTC. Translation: CASSPVAGGAYEQYF.

CDR3 amino acids: CASSLGLQGAPQETQYF. The CDR3 nucleotides read TGTGCCAGCAGCTTAGGACTACAGGGGGCACCCCAAGAGACCCAGTACTTC. This chain connects TRBV7-2 to TRBJ2-5; 9 bases map to TRBD1. CDR1 and CDR2 (germline): SGHTA, FQGNSA. The CDR3 runs 17 residues. V was clipped by 1 base and J by 1 base; unmatched bases: 7.

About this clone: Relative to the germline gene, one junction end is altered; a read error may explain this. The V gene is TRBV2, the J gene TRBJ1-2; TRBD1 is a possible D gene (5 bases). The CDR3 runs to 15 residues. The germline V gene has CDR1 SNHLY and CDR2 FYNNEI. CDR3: CASTEWADKRYGYTF. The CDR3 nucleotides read TGTGCCAGCACTGAATGGGCGGACAAGAGATATGGCTACACCTTC.

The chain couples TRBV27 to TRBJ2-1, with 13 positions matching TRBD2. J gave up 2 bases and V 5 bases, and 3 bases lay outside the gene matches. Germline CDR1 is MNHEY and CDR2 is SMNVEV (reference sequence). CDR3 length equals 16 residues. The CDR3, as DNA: TGTGCCAGCAGTCAAGGGACTAGCGGGGCCTACAATGAGCAGTTCTTC. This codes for CASSQGTSGAYNEQFF.

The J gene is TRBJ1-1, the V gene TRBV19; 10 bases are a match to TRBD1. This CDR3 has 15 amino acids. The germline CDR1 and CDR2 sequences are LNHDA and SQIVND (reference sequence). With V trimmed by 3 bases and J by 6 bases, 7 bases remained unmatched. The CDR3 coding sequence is TGTGCCAGTAGTATCGGGGACAGGGGAGTGCCTGAAGCTTTCTTT. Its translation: CASSIGDRGVPEAFF.

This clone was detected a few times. This CDR3 reads CASSSTRRGTGTAADGYTF. The CDR3 DNA follows: TGTGCCAGCAGCTCGACCAGACGGGGTACGGGGACAGCGGCGGATGGCTACACCTTC. V is TRBV7-9 and J is TRBJ1-2; 7 bases line up with TRBD1. V dropped 4 bases and J dropped 6; count of bases not matched to a gene: 23. CDR1 SEHNR and CDR2 FQNEAQ come from the germline V gene (reference sequence). This CDR3 is built from 19 residues. Looking up the rest from reference TRBV7-9 and TRBJ1-2 gives the full variable domain: DTGVSQNPRHKITKRGQNVTFRCDPISEHNRLYWYRQTLGQGPEFLTYFQNEAQLEKSRLLSDRFSAERPKGSFSTLEIQRTEQGDSAMYLCASSSTRRGTGTAADGYTFGSGTRLTVV.

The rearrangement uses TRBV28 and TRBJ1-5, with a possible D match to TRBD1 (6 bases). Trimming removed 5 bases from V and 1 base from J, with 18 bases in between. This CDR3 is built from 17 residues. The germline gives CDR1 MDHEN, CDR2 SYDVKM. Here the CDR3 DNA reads TGTGCCAGCAGTCCCCCCGACAGGATTAAAAGCAATCAGCCCCAGCATTTT. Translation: CASSPPDRIKSNQPQHF.

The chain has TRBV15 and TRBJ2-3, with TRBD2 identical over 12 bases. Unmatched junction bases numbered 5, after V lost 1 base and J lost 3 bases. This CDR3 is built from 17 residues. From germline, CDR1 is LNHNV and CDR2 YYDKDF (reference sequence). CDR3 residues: CATSRGATSGRTDTQYF. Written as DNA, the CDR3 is TGTGCCACCAGCAGAGGGGCCACTAGCGGGAGGACAGATACGCAGTATTTT.

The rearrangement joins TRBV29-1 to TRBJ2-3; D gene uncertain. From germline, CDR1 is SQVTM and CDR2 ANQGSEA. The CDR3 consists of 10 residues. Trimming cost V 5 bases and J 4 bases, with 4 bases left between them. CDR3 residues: CSVQADTQYF. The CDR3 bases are TGCAGCGTTCAGGCAGATACGCAGTATTTT.

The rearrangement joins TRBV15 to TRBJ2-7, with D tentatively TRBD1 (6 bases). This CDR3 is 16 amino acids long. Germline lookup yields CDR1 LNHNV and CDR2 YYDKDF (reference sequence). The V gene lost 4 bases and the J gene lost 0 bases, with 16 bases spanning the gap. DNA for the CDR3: TGTGCCACCAGCATCAACAGGGTAGGGACCTCCTACGAGCAGTACTTC. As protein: CATSINRVGTSYEQYF.

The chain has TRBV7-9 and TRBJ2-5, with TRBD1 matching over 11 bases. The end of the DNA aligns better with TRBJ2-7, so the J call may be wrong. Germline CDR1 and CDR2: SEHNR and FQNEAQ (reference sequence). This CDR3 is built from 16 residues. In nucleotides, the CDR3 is TGTGCCAGCAGCTTTCCCGGGACAGGGGGTGCCTACGAGCAGTACTTC. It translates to CASSFPGTGGAYEQYF.

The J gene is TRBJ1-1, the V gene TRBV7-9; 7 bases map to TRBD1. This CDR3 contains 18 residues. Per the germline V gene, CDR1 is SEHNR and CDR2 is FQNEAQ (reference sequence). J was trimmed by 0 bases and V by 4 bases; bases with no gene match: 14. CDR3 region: CASSSPAGLQGLNTEAFF. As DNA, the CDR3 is TGTGCCAGCAGCTCACCAGCCGGACTACAGGGGTTGAACACTGAAGCTTTCTTT. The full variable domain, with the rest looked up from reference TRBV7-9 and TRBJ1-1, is DTGVSQNPRHKITKRGQNVTFRCDPISEHNRLYWYRQTLGQGPEFLTYFQNEAQLEKSRLLSDRFSAERPKGSFSTLEIQRTEQGDSAMYLCASSSPAGLQGLNTEAFFGQGTRLTVV.

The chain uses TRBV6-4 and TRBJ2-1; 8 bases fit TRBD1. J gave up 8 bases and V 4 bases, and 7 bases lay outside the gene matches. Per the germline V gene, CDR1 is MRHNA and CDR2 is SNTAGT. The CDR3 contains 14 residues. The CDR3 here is CASSVNRQGHEQFF. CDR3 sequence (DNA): TGTGCCAGCAGTGTCAACCGACAGGGGCATGAGCAGTTCTTC.

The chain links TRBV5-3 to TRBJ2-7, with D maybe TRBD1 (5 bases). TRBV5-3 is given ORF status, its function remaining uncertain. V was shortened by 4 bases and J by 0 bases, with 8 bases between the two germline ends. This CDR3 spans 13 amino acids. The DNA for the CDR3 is TGTGCCAGAAGCCCAGGGTTCTCCTACGAGCAGTACTTC. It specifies CARSPGFSYEQYF.

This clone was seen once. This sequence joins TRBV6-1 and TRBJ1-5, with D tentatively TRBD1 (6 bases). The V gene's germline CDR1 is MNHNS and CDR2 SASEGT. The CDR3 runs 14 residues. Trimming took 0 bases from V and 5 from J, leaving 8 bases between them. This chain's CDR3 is CASSEAGGYQPQHF. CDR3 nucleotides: TGTGCCAGCAGTGAAGCAGGGGGATATCAGCCCCAGCATTTT.

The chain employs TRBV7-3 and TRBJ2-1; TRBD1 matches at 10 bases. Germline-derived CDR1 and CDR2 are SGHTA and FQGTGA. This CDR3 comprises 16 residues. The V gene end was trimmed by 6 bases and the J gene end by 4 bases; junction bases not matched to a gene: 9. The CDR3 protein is CASSLPGTGVYNEQFF. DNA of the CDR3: TGTGCCAGCAGTCTTCCCGGGACAGGGGTATACAATGAGCAGTTCTTC.

The CDR3: CASQLAGSTDTQYF. The CDR3 DNA is TGTGCCAGCCAATTAGCGGGGAGCACAGATACGCAGTATTTT. The rearrangement uses TRBV2 and TRBJ2-3; 8 bases line up with TRBD2. The CDR3 is 14 residues long. Losses at the gene ends were 8 bases for V and 0 bases for J; bases not matched to a gene: 4. Germline CDR1 and CDR2: SNHLY and FYNNEI. The variable domain in full, completed from reference TRBV2 and TRBJ2-3, reads EPEVTQTPSHQVTQMGQEVILRCVPISNHLYFYWYRQILGQKVEFLVSFYNNEISEKSEIFDDQFSVERPDGSNFTLKIRSTKLEDSAMYFCASQLAGSTDTQYFGPGTRLTVL.

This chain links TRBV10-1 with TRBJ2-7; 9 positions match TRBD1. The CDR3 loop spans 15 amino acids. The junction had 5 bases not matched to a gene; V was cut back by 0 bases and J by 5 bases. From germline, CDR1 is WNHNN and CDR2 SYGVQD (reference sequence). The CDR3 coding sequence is TGCGCCAGCAGTGAGTCACCGGGACAGGGCCACGAGCAGTACTTC. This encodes CASSESPGQGHEQYF.

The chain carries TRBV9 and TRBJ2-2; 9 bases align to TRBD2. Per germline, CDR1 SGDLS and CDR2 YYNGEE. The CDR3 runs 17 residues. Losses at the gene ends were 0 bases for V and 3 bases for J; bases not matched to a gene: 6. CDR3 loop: CASSVVASGAYTGELFF. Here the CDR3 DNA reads TGTGCCAGCAGCGTAGTGGCTAGCGGGGCATACACCGGGGAGCTGTTTTTT.

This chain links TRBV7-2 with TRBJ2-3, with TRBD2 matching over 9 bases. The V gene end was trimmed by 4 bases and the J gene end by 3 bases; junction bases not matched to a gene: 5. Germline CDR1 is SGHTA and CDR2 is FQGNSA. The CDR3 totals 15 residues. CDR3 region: CASSSGTSPTDTQYF. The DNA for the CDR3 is TGTGCCAGCAGCTCCGGGACTAGCCCTACAGATACGCAGTATTTT.

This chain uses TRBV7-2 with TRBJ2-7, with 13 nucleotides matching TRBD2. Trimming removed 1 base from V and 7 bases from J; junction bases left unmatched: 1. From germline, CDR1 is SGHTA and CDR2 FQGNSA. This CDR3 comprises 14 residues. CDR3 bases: TGTGCCAGCAGCTTAGAGGGACTAGCGGGAGAGCAGTACTTC. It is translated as CASSLEGLAGEQYF.

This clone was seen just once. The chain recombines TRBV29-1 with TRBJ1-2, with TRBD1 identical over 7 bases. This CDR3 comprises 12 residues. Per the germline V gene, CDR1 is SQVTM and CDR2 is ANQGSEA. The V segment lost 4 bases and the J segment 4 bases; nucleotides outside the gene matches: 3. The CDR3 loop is CSVGQGFYGYTF. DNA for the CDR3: TGCAGCGTTGGACAGGGATTCTATGGCTACACCTTC. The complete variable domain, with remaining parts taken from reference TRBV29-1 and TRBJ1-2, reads SAVISQKPSRDICQRGTSLTIQCQVDSQVTMMFWYRQQPGQSLTLIATANQGSEATYESGFVIDKFPISRPNLTFSTLTVSNMSPEDSSIYLCSVGQGFYGYTFGSGTRLTVV.

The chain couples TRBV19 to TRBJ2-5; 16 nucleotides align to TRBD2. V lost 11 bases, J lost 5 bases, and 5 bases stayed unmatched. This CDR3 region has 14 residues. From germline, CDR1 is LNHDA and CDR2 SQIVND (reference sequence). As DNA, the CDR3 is TGTGCCTCCGGGACTAGCGGGAGGGCCGAGACCCAGTACTTC. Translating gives CASGTSGRAETQYF.

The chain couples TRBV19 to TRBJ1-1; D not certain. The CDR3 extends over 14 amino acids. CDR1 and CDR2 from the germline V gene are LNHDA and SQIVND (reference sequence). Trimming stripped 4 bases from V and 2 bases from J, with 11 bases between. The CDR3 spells CASSTWARNTEAFF. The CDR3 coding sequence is TGTGCCAGTAGTACATGGGCGAGAAACACTGAAGCTTTCTTT.

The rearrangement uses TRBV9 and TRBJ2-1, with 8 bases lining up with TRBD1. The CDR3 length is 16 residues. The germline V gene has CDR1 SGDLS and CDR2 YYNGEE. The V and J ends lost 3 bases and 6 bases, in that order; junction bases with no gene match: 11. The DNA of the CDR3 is TGTGCCAGCAGCGAGGGAGAACGGCAGGGGGCCAATGAGCAGTTCTTC. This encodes CASSEGERQGANEQFF.

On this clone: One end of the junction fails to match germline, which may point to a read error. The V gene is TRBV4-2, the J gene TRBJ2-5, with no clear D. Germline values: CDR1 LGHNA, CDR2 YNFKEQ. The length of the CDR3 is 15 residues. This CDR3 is CASSQGSRTQESQYF. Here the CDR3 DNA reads TGTGCCAGCAGCCAAGGGTCAAGAACTCAAGAGAGCCAGTACTTC.

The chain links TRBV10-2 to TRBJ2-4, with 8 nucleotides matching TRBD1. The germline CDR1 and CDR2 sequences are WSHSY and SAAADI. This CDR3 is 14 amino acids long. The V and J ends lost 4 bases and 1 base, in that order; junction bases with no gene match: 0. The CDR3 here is CASSGDRAKNIQYF. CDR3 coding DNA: TGCGCCAGCAGTGGGGACAGGGCCAAAAACATTCAGTACTTC.

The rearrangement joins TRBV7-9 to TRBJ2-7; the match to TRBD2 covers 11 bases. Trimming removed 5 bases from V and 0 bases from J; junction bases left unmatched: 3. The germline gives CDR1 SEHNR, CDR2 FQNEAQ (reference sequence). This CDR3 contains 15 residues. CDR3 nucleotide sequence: TGTGCCAGCAGCCAAGGACTAGCGGGCTCCTACGAGCAGTACTTC. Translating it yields CASSQGLAGSYEQYF.